These T cell receptor beta chains were read from a single sample in a study of Tregs in tolerant kidney transplant recipients. TCRdb's copy holds only in-frame clones and misses some; the assay was immunoSEQ multiplex PCR. Here the sample spans approximately 67,000 clones, about nine tenths being singletons. The starting material was CD8+ T cells from blood, obtained before the transplant. Source of these receptors: a human donor who received a combined kidney and bone marrow transplant. CDR3s include the opening cysteine and the closing phenylalanine or tryptophan. Fields, in order: J gene, clone size, V gene, D gene, CDR3 protein, CDR3 DNA. The D gene is left open where the match is weak. Size is stated for part of the rows, as once, few or many counts, or as a class when the clone is expanded.

>TRBJ2-7|NA|TRBV10-2|NA
CASLSDPIYSVGQYF
TGCGCCAGCCTTAGCGACCCGATTTACTCTGTGGGGCAGTACTTC
>TRBJ2-2|NA|TRBV4-3|NA
CASSQEYTTATGELFF
TGCGCCAGCAGCCAAGAATACACGACAGCCACCGGGGAGCTGTTTTTT
>TRBJ2-2|NA|TRBV7-9|NA
CASSDLGSSRSYTGELFF
TGTGCCAGCAGCGACCTAGGGAGTAGTCGGAGCTACACCGGGGAGCTGTTTTTT
>TRBJ2-7|NA|TRBV5-1|TRBD2
CASSLAGLLSYEQYF
TGCGCCAGCAGCTTAGCGGGACTCCTCTCCTACGAGCAGTACTTC
>TRBJ2-5|NA|TRBV7-9|NA
CASSLLPEETQYF
TGTGCCAGCAGCTTATTGCCAGAAGAGACCCAGTACTTC
>TRBJ1-1|NA|TRBV27|TRBD1
CASSLSMLAGGTEAFF
TGTGCCAGCAGTTTATCGATGCTTGCAGGGGGAACTGAAGCTTTCTTT
>TRBJ2-7|NA|TRBV11-2|TRBD1
CASSQGQGTYEQYF
TGTGCCAGCAGCCAGGGACAGGGGACCTACGAGCAGTACTTC
>TRBJ2-7|NA|TRBV5-1|NA
CASSTAREVTYEQYF
TGCGCCAGCAGCACCGCCAGGGAAGTCACCTACGAGCAGTACTTC
>TRBJ1-5|few|TRBV4-3|TRBD1
CASSQTTGGGQPQHF
TGCGCCAGCAGCCAAACGACAGGGGGCGGTCAGCCCCAGCATTTT
>TRBJ2-1|NA|TRBV12-5|TRBD2
CASGLPSGRGYNEQFF
TGTGCTAGTGGTTTGCCAAGCGGGAGGGGCTACAATGAGCAGTTCTTC
>TRBJ2-5|NA|TRBV9|TRBD2
CASSAGGAHETQYF
TGTGCCAGCAGCGCCGGGGGGGCTCACGAGACCCAGTACTTC
>TRBJ1-2|NA|TRBV5-1|TRBD1
CASSLWAGGYGYTF
TGCGCCAGCAGCTTGTGGGCAGGGGGATATGGCTACACCTTC
>TRBJ2-1|NA|TRBV6-6|TRBD2
CASSYVTSGDVEQFF
TGTGCCAGCAGTTACGTGACTAGCGGGGATGTTGAGCAGTTCTTC
>TRBJ2-1|NA|TRBV15|TRBD2
CATSDKRETYNEQFF
TGTGCCACCAGCGATAAGCGGGAGACTTACAATGAGCAGTTCTTC
>TRBJ1-1|NA|TRBV11-2|NA
CASSYGFEAFF
TGTGCCAGCAGCTACGGTTTTGAAGCTTTCTTT
>TRBJ1-1|NA|TRBV4-1|NA
CASSQYEATVNTEAFF
TGCGCCAGCAGCCAATACGAAGCAACAGTTAACACTGAAGCTTTCTTT
>TRBJ1-1|NA|TRBV7-2|TRBD1
CASSLRARQGWDTEAFF
TGTGCCAGCAGCTTACGGGCTAGACAGGGGTGGGACACTGAAGCTTTCTTT
>TRBJ1-2|NA|TRBV4-1|TRBD1
CASSKAGQGIANYGYTF
TGCGCCAGCAGCAAAGCCGGACAGGGGATTGCTAACTATGGCTACACCTTC
>TRBJ2-1|NA|TRBV13|NA
CASSPETRYNEQFF
TGTGCCAGCAGCCCCGAGACTCGCTACAATGAGCAGTTCTTC
>TRBJ1-5|NA|TRBV7-9|TRBD1
CASSSSGGLQPQHF
TGTGCCAGCAGCTCGTCAGGGGGCCTCCAGCCCCAGCATTTT
>TRBJ2-7|NA|TRBV19|TRBD1
CASSIGPTGAYEQYF
TGTGCCAGTAGTATAGGTCCGACAGGGGCCTACGAGCAGTACTTC
>TRBJ1-6|NA|TRBV7-9|TRBD1
CASRTGDYNSPLHF
TGTGCCAGCAGGACAGGGGACTATAATTCACCCCTCCACTTT
>TRBJ1-5|NA|TRBV6-6|NA
CASTDFGGSSNQPQHF
TGTGCCAGCACCGATTTCGGGGGGTCGAGCAATCAGCCCCAGCATTTT
>TRBJ2-1|NA|TRBV28|NA
CGAGPYNEQFF
TGTGGGGCGGGGCCATACAATGAGCAGTTCTTC
>TRBJ2-3|once|TRBV7-3|TRBD2
CASSKLAGGPKDTQYF
TGTGCCAGCAGCAAACTAGCGGGAGGGCCGAAAGATACGCAGTATTTT
>TRBJ1-5|NA|TRBV6-5|NA
CASSYGGGNQPQHF
TGTGCCAGCAGTTACGGGGGGGGGAATCAGCCCCAGCATTTT
>TRBJ2-1|NA|TRBV11-3|NA
CASSQDRDNEQFF
TGTGCCAGCAGCCAAGACCGGGACAATGAGCAGTTCTTC
>TRBJ2-3|NA|TRBV19|NA
CASSMGSRDTQYF
TGTGCCAGTAGTATGGGCAGTCGAGATACGCAGTATTTT
>TRBJ2-7|NA|TRBV29-1|TRBD1
CSVVFGRGFEQYF
TGCAGCGTTGTATTCGGCAGGGGGTTTGAGCAGTACTTC
>TRBJ2-7|NA|TRBV4-1|TRBD1
CASSQDVQGEDYEQYF
TGCGCCAGCAGCCAAGACGTCCAGGGGGAAGACTACGAGCAGTACTTC
>TRBJ2-7|NA|TRBV7-6|NA
CASSLAQFGQGSSYEQYF
TGTGCCAGCAGCTTAGCGCAATTCGGGCAGGGAAGCTCCTACGAGCAGTACTTC
>TRBJ2-3|NA|TRBV7-9|TRBD1
CASRTGLTDTQYF
TGTGCCAGTCGGACAGGACTCACAGATACGCAGTATTTT
>TRBJ2-1|few|TRBV6-6|NA
CASRPGFFDEQFF
TGTGCCAGCAGACCCGGTTTTTTCGATGAGCAGTTCTTC
>TRBJ2-7|NA|TRBV14|TRBD1
CASSQPGTGSYEQYF
TGTGCCAGCAGCCAGCCCGGGACAGGGTCCTACGAGCAGTACTTC
>TRBJ2-7|NA|TRBV2|NA
CASSRVTYEQYF
TGTGCCAGCAGTAGAGTCACCTACGAGCAGTACTTC
>TRBJ2-7|NA|TRBV5-6|NA
CASSDGTWLGYEQYF
TGTGCCAGCAGCGACGGGACTTGGTTGGGCTACGAGCAGTACTTC
>TRBJ2-3|once|TRBV30|TRBD1
CAWSERGPRDTQYF
TGTGCCTGGAGTGAGAGGGGGCCGAGAGATACGCAGTATTTT
>TRBJ2-7|NA|TRBV2|TRBD2
CASSLLAGGRDEQYF
TGTGCCAGCAGCCTGCTAGCGGGAGGGCGCGACGAGCAGTACTTC
>TRBJ2-2|NA|TRBV27|TRBD2
CASSATSGGAGELFF
TGTGCCAGCAGTGCGACTAGCGGGGGGGCCGGGGAGCTGTTTTTT
>TRBJ2-7|NA|TRBV7-9|NA
CASSPPTQVHVQYF
TGTGCCAGCAGCCCCCCGACACAGGTTCACGTGCAGTACTTC
>TRBJ1-2|NA|TRBV13|TRBD1
CASSVVTGGEYGYTF
TGTGCCAGCAGTGTGGTTACAGGGGGTGAATATGGCTACACCTTC
>TRBJ1-4|once|TRBV27|NA
CASSYTTTSTNEKLFF
TGTGCCAGCAGTTATACGACTACGTCGACTAATGAAAAACTGTTTTTT
>TRBJ2-7|NA|TRBV13|TRBD2
CASSFGLAGPYEQYF
TGTGCCAGCAGCTTCGGACTAGCGGGGCCCTACGAGCAGTACTTC